This TCR beta chain is drawn from a study of cytomegalovirus exposure and HLA in healthy donors. The study's findings and limits: TCR beta sequences reportedly predicted most subjects' HLA-A and HLA-B alleles accurately. Sequence variants that were highly shared formed a cluster that was likely a sequencing artifact.

The V end was cut by 4 bases, the J end by 1 base, with 27 bases between. The CDR3 runs 20 residues. CDR1 and CDR2 from the germline V gene are LNHDA and SQIVND (reference sequence). The primer mix had 60 Vbeta and 13 Jbeta primers. Sequencing used immunoSEQ multiplex PCR; TCRdb keeps in-frame clones, though not all of them. This sample has about 140,000 clones; approximately 80% occur once, and the top ten carry about 1.7%. As regards this clone: What it binds is unknown.

This clonotype originated in a man aged 40-49 years in good health and CMV-seronegative. Sequenced material: PBMCs. This chain joins TRBV19 and TRBJ2-3, with TRBD2 as a possible D gene (6 bases). CDR3 in amino acids: CASSTQVATGTSFGTDTQYF. The CDR3 bases are TGTGCCAGTAGTACCCAAGTGGCTACTGGGACTTCCTTTGGCACAGATACGCAGTATTTT.